This T cell receptor beta chain was sequenced for a study of T cells in Graves' hyperthyroidism and ophthalmopathy. Findings of the study overall: Blood also contained most expanded thyroid clonotypes above 0.001.

This clonotype was found a few times. Its antigen is not known. Graves' hyperthyroidism showing no ophthalmopathy progression within 18 months was considered stable. Reasons for excluding patients were uncontrolled infection, other autoimmune disease, pregnancy or lactation. Germline V gene lookup returns CDR1 MGHRA and CDR2 YSYEKL. The CDR3 is 15 residues long. After removal of 1 base from V and 2 bases from J, the junction contained 2 bases not matched to a gene. Amplification targeted TCR beta CDR3 regions from RNA transcripts. HTBI primers were used for first-round RT-PCR of the TCR CDR3. MiXCR, applied by TCRdb to the multiplex PCR reads, yields one record per CDR3 protein. The sample holds 750,000 to 900,000 distinct CDR3 sequences, approximately 40% seen once.

This rearrangement joins TRBV4-1 to TRBJ2-5; 9 bases are a match to TRBD1. Sequences were obtained from blood. The sequence came from a man younger than 35 with Graves' hyperthyroidism. The CDR3 region has the DNA TGCGCCAGCAGCCAAGGTGGGACAGGGCAAGAGACCCAGTACTTC. Translated: CASSQGGTGQETQYF.